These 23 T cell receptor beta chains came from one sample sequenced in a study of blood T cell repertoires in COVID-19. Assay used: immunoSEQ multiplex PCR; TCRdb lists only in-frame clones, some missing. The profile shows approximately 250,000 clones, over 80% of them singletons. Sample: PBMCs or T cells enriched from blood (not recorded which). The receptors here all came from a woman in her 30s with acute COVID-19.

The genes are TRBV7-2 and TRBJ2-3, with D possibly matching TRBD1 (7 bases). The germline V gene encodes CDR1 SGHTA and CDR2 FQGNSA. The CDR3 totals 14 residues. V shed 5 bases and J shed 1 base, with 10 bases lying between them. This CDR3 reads CASSLRGGTDTQYF. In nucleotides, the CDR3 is TGTGCCAGCAGCCTCAGGGGGGGCACAGATACGCAGTATTTT.

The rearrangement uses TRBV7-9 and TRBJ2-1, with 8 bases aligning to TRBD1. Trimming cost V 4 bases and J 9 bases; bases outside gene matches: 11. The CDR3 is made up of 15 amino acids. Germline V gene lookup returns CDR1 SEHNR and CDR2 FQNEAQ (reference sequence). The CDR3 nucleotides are TGTGCCAGCAGCTCCCCGGGGACAGGAGTCCGTGAGCAGTTCTTC. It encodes CASSSPGTGVREQFF.

The CDR3 sequence: CASSQSRTGVSYEQYF. CDR3 coding DNA: TGCGCCAGCAGTCAATCGCGGACAGGGGTAAGCTACGAGCAGTACTTC. V and J are TRBV23-1 and TRBJ2-7; 9 bases match TRBD1. TRBV23-1 is annotated as an ORF whose role is uncertain. The CDR3 is 16 amino acids. The V and J ends lost 0 bases and 3 bases, in that order; junction bases with no gene match: 6.

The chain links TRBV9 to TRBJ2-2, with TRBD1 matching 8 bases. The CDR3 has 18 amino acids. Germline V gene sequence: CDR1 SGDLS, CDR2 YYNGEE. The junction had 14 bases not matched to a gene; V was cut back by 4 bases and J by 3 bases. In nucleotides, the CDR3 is TGTGCCAGCAGCATGACGGTTTCGAGGGACAGGTACACCGGGGAGCTGTTTTTT. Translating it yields CASSMTVSRDRYTGELFF.

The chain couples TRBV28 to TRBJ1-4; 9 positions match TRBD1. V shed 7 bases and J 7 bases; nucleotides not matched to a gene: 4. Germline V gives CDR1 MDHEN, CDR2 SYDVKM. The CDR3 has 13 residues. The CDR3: CASTGQGSEKLFF. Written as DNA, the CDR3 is TGTGCCAGCACGGGACAGGGAAGTGAAAAACTGTTTTTT.

CDR3 sequence reads: CASSVEAGSYEQYF. The CDR3 DNA is TGTGCCAGCAGCGTAGAGGCAGGATCCTACGAGCAGTACTTC. The chain combines TRBV9 with TRBJ2-7; no clear D. This CDR3 contains 14 residues. Trimming took 0 bases from V and 1 from J, leaving 8 bases between them. Per the germline V gene, CDR1 is SGDLS and CDR2 is YYNGEE.

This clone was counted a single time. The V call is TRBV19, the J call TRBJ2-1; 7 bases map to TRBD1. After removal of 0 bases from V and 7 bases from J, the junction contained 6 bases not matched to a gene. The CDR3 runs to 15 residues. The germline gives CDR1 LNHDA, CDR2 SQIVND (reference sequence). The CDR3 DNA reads TGTGCCAGTAGTATAGATCTCGTGACAGGGAATGAGCAGTTCTTC. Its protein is CASSIDLVTGNEQFF.

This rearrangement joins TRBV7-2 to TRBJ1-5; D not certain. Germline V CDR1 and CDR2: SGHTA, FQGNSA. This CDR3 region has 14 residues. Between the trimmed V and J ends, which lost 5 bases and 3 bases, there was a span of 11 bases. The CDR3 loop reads CASSPGEDNQPQHF. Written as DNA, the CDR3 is TGTGCCAGCAGCCCCGGGGAAGACAATCAGCCCCAGCATTTT.

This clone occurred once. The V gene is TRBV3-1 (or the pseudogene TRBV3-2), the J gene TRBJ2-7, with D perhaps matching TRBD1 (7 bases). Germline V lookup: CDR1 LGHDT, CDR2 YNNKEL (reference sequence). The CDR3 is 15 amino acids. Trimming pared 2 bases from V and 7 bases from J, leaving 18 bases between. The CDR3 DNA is TGTGCCAGCAGCCAACAAGGAGCAGGGGGGAGAGAGCAGTACTTC. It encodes CASSQQGAGGREQYF.

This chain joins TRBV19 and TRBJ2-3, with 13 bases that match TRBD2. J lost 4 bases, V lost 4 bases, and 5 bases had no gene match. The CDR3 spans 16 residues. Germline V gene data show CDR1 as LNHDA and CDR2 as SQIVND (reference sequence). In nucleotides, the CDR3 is TGTGCCAGTAGTAACGGACTAGCGGGAGTCGCAGATACGCAGTATTTT. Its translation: CASSNGLAGVADTQYF.

This chain's CDR3 is CASSLGGQLNTEAFF. CDR3 nucleotide sequence: TGTGCCAGCAGCTTAGGCGGCCAGTTGAACACTGAAGCTTTCTTT. The rearrangement joins TRBV7-8 to TRBJ1-1; D is ambiguous. V was cut by 1 base and J by 0 bases, with 9 bases left in between. This CDR3 region has 15 residues. From germline, CDR1 is SGHVS and CDR2 FQNEAQ.

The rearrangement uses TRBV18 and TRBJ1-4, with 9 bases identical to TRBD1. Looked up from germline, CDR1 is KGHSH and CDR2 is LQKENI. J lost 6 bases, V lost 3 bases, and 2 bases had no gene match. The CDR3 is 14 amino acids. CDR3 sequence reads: CASSPGQGYEKLFF. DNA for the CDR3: TGTGCCAGCTCACCCGGACAGGGGTATGAAAAACTGTTTTTT.

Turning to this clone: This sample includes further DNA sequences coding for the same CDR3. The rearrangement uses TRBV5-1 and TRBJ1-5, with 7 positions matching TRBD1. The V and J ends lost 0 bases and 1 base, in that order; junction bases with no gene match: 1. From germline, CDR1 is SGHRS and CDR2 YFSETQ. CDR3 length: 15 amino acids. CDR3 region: CASSLEGQSNQPQHF. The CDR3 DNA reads TGCGCCAGCAGCTTGGAGGGACAGAGCAATCAGCCCCAGCATTTT.

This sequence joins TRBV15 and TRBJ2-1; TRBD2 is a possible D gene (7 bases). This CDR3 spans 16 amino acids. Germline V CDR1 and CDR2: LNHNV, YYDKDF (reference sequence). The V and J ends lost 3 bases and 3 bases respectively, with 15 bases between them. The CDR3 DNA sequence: TGTGCCACCAGCAGGACCGGGGGCGGGGGCTACAATGAGCAGTTCTTC. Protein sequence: CATSRTGGGGYNEQFF.

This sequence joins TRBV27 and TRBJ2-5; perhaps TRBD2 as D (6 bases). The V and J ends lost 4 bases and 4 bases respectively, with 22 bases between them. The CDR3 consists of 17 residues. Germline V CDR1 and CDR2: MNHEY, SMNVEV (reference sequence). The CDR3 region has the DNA TGTGCCAGCAGTTCTCGAGCCCTAGCGCGGAGCGGAGAGACCCAGTACTTC. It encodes CASSSRALARSGETQYF.

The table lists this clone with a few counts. CDR3 sequence: CAWSVSAHGYGYTF. DNA for the CDR3: TGTGCCTGGAGTGTATCCGCCCACGGGTATGGCTACACCTTC. V and J are TRBV30 and TRBJ1-2; D is ambiguous. Germline assignment: CDR1 GTSNPN and CDR2 SVGIG (reference sequence). Trimming took 0 bases from V and 5 from J, leaving 13 bases between them. The length of the CDR3 is 14 residues.

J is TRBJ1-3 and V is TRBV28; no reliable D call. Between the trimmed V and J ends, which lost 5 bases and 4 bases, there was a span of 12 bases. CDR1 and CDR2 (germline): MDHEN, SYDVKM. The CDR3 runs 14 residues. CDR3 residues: CASSGSSAGNTIYF. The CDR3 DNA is TGTGCCAGCAGTGGAAGCAGCGCGGGAAACACCATATATTTT.

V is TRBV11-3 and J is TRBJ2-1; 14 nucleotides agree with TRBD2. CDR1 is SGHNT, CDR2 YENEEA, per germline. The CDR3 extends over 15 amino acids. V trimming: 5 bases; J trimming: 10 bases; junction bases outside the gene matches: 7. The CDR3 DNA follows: TGTGCCAGCAGCCCGGGACTAGCGGGAGATGGCGAGCAGTTCTTC. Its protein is CASSPGLAGDGEQFF.

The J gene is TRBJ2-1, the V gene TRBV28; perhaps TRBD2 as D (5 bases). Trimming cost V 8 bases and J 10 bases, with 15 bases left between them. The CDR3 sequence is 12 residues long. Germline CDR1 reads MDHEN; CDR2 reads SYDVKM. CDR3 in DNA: TGTGCCAGCTGTGAACGGTGGGAGGAGCAGTTCTTC. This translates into CASCERWEEQFF.

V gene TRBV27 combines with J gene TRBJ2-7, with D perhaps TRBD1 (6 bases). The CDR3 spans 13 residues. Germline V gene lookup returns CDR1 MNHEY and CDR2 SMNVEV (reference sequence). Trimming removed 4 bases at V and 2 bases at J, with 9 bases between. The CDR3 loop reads CASSSGQTYEQYF. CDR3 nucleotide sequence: TGTGCCAGCAGTTCAGGACAGACCTACGAGCAGTACTTC.

The CDR3 coding sequence is TGTGCCATCGATAAACAGGGGGCCGGGGAGCTGTTTTTT. Translating gives CAIDKQGAGELFF. The chain has TRBV5-4 and TRBJ2-2; 8 positions match TRBD1. The CDR3 is 13 amino acids. Germline V lookup: CDR1 SGHNT, CDR2 YYREEE (reference sequence). Unmatched junction bases numbered 7, after V lost 9 bases and J lost 6 bases.

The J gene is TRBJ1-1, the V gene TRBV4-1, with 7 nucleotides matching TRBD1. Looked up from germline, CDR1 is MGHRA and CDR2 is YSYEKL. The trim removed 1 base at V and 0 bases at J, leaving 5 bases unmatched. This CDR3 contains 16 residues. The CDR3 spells CASSQGSGQMNTEAFF. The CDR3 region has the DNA TGCGCCAGCAGCCAAGGTTCGGGACAGATGAACACTGAAGCTTTCTTT.

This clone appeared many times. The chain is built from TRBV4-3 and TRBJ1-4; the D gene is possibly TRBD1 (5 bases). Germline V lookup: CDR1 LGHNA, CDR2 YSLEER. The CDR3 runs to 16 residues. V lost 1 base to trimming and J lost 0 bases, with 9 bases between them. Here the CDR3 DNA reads TGCGCCAGCAGCCAAGGGGGGGGATCAACTAATGAAAAACTGTTTTTT. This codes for CASSQGGGSTNEKLFF.